The 19 T cell receptor beta chains presented below share a single source sample, sequenced in a study of radiotherapy plus CTLA-4 blockade in lung cancer listed by TCRdb under 2018. The protocol used for the library was the immunoSEQ multiplex PCR assay. The table was pulled from immuneACCESS by TCRdb, which kept in-frame rearrangements only. Such tables lose some clones; where checked, under half of the loss comes from unresolved V genes, and the rest has no known cause. Within this sample are 53,000 or so clones, with around 77% of them counted one time only. Over 8.5% of the sample lies in the top ten. The source was peripheral blood, collected from a patient treated with radiotherapy plus ipilimumab. These receptors were taken from a human donor with non-small cell lung cancer who had stable disease on radiotherapy plus ipilimumab.

The chain has TRBV6-5 and TRBJ2-2; TRBD1 aligns across 8 bases. The germline CDR1 and CDR2 sequences are MNHEY and SVGAGI. CDR3 size: 16 residues. V lost 4 bases, J lost 2 bases, and 6 bases stayed unmatched. CDR3 nucleotides: TGTGCCAGCAGTTTAACAGGGGGATTAAACACCGGGGAGCTGTTTTTT. Its translation is CASSLTGGLNTGELFF.

This chain uses TRBV6-1 with TRBJ2-7; 7 nucleotides line up with TRBD1. This CDR3 is 14 amino acids long. The ends lost 5 bases at V and 4 bases at J; junction bases unmatched: 8. CDR1 is MNHNS, CDR2 SASEGT, per germline. The CDR3: CASSYKGANYEQYV. The CDR3 DNA reads as TGTGCCAGCAGTTATAAGGGGGCGAATTACGAGCAGTACGTC.

The rearrangement links TRBV30 to TRBJ1-5, with 10 bases fitting TRBD1. Germline lookup yields CDR1 GTSNPN and CDR2 SVGIG (reference sequence). V trimming: 5 bases; J trimming: 2 bases; junction bases outside the gene matches: 0. The CDR3 sequence is 13 residues long. CDR3 residues: CAWGQGGNQPQHF. CDR3 nucleotides: TGTGCCTGGGGACAGGGGGGCAATCAGCCCCAGCATTTT.

With respect to this clone: This sample also contains other DNA sequences that code for the same CDR3. J is TRBJ1-2 and V is TRBV4-3; D is uncertain. V lost 0 bases and J 5 bases, leaving 10 bases between the germline ends. Germline CDR1 is LGHNA and CDR2 is YSLEER. The CDR3 spans 14 residues. CDR3 DNA sequence: TGCGCCAGCAGCCAAGATACGGGAGGGTATGGCTACACCTTC. Residues: CASSQDTGGYGYTF.

The CDR3 reads CASSPSGTGVVGEQYF. The CDR3 region has the DNA TGTGCCAGCTCACCGTCCGGGACAGGGGTGGTTGGCGAGCAGTACTTC. The chain links TRBV18 to TRBJ2-7; 10 nucleotides line up with TRBD1. The germline V gene has CDR1 KGHSH and CDR2 LQKENI. J was trimmed by 6 bases and V by 3 bases; bases with no gene match: 11. There are 16 residues in the CDR3.

The chain has TRBV19 and TRBJ1-1, with unresolved D. This CDR3 region has 14 residues. In germline, CDR1 is LNHDA, CDR2 SQIVND (reference sequence). The ends were cut back, 6 bases at V and 1 base at J, with 12 bases in the middle. CDR3 sequence reads: CASRKGHWNTEAFF. DNA of the CDR3: TGTGCCAGTAGGAAGGGCCACTGGAACACTGAAGCTTTCTTT.

The chain employs TRBV5-1 and TRBJ1-5; TRBD1 aligns across 9 bases. The V and J ends lost 0 bases and 3 bases, in that order; junction bases with no gene match: 4. Germline V CDR1 and CDR2: SGHRS, YFSETQ. The CDR3 is made up of 16 amino acids. This chain's CDR3 is CASSLGGQGNNQPQHF. The DNA of the CDR3 is TGCGCCAGCAGCTTGGGGGGACAGGGTAACAATCAGCCCCAGCATTTT.

The rearrangement links TRBV13 to TRBJ1-3; 7 bases align to TRBD1. CDR1 and CDR2 (germline): PRHDT, FYEKMQ (reference sequence). The V gene end was trimmed by 4 bases and the J gene end by 3 bases; junction bases not matched to a gene: 3. This CDR3 region has 14 residues. The CDR3 protein is CASSSGTVGNTIYF. The CDR3 DNA follows: TGTGCCAGCAGCTCAGGGACAGTTGGAAACACCATATATTTT.

Written as DNA, the CDR3 is TGTGCCAGCAGCTTAGCAGGGTTCAATCAGCCCCAGCATTTT. This codes for CASSLAGFNQPQHF. This sequence joins TRBV7-6 and TRBJ1-5; D is undetermined. CDR1 and CDR2 (germline): SGHVS, FNYEAQ. This CDR3 has 14 amino acids. V lost 0 bases to trimming and J lost 3 bases, with 6 bases between them.

The chain recombines TRBV9 with TRBJ2-5; 7 bases match TRBD1. CDR1 is SGDLS and CDR2 is YYNGEE in the germline V gene. This CDR3 has 14 residues. The trim removed 3 bases at V and 5 bases at J, leaving 7 bases unmatched. CDR3 in DNA: TGTGCCAGCAGCGCCCGGACAGGCGGGGAGACCCAGTACTTC. Protein sequence: CASSARTGGETQYF.

This clone was picked up one time. The chain couples TRBV9 to TRBJ1-6, with a weak D call TRBD1 (6 bases). V was clipped by 0 bases and J by 9 bases, with 13 bases between them. The CDR3 contains 15 residues. Germline V gene sequence: CDR1 SGDLS, CDR2 YYNGEE. CDR3 sequence (DNA): TGTGCCAGCAGCGTAGGTCCAGGGGTGAGTTCACCCCTCCACTTT. Protein: CASSVGPGVSSPLHF. Based on the CDR3 plus reference TRBV9 and TRBJ1-6, the full variable domain is DSGVTQTPKHLITATGQRVTLRCSPRSGDLSVYWYQQSLDQGLQFLIQYYNGEERAKGNILERFSAQQFPDLHSELNLSSLELGDSALYFCASSVGPGVSSPLHFGNGTRLTVT.

The rearrangement uses TRBV13 and TRBJ2-7; 7 bases align to TRBD2. The CDR3 is 14 amino acids. Germline trimming cut 10 bases from V and 0 bases from J; bases unmatched to any gene: 9. The germline CDR1 and CDR2 sequences are PRHDT and FYEKMQ (reference sequence). The CDR3 sequence is CATKAGDSSYEQYF. The CDR3 DNA sequence: TGTGCCACCAAGGCGGGGGATAGCTCCTACGAGCAGTACTTC.

J is TRBJ1-5 and V is TRBV12-5; no firm D call. The CDR3 runs 13 residues. Trimming stripped 3 bases from V and 4 bases from J, with 7 bases between. Germline-derived CDR1 and CDR2 are LGHNT and FRNRAP. CDR3 DNA sequence: TGTGCTAGTGGTTTCTCAGGAAATCAGCCCCAGCATTTT. Its translation: CASGFSGNQPQHF.

This clone was counted only a few times. The rearrangement links TRBV7-9 to TRBJ2-1; 7 positions agree with TRBD2. Trimming removed 2 bases from V and 6 bases from J; junction bases left unmatched: 10. From germline, CDR1 is SEHNR and CDR2 FQNEAQ (reference sequence). The CDR3 extends over 16 amino acids. CDR3 residues: CASSLREGHPINEQFF. CDR3 sequence (DNA): TGTGCCAGCAGCTTAAGGGAGGGGCATCCCATCAATGAGCAGTTCTTC.

The V and J genes are TRBV11-3 and TRBJ2-1, with 9 nucleotides matching TRBD2. This CDR3 has 14 amino acids. Germline-derived CDR1 and CDR2 are SGHNT and YENEEA. The J segment lost 6 bases and the V segment lost 3 bases, leaving 3 bases of the junction unmatched. The CDR3 loop is CASSLTRGGNEQFF. The DNA for the CDR3 is TGTGCCAGCAGCTTGACGCGGGGGGGCAATGAGCAGTTCTTC.

The chain has TRBV9 and TRBJ2-3, with D unclear. Per the germline V gene, CDR1 is SGDLS and CDR2 is YYNGEE. CDR3 length equals 13 residues. V shed 0 bases and J shed 4 bases, with 6 bases lying between them. The CDR3 reads CASSVGDADTQYF. In nucleotides, the CDR3 is TGTGCCAGCAGCGTAGGAGACGCAGATACGCAGTATTTT.

This clone was observed a few times. This rearrangement joins TRBV5-1 to TRBJ2-7; possibly TRBD2 for D (5 bases). Trimming shortened V by 1 base and J by 6 bases, and 11 bases separated the two germline ends. Germline CDR1 SGHRS, CDR2 YFSETQ. The CDR3 is 13 residues long. Here the CDR3 DNA reads TGCGCCAGCAGCTTGCAGGAGGCGCGCGAGCAGTACTTC. Translating it yields CASSLQEAREQYF.

The chain uses TRBV18 and TRBJ1-4; D might be TRBD1 (5 bases). Trimming stripped 4 bases from V and 3 bases from J, with 12 bases between. The length of the CDR3 is 15 residues. Germline V gene lookup returns CDR1 KGHSH and CDR2 LQKENI. The CDR3 loop reads CASSLRGDSNEKLFF. CDR3 nucleotides: TGTGCCAGCTCACTTAGGGGTGATTCTAATGAAAAACTGTTTTTT.

The chain combines TRBV10-3 with TRBJ2-7, with D possibly being TRBD1 (5 bases). The CDR3 covers 13 residues. The V gene lost 4 bases and the J gene lost 3 bases, with 10 bases spanning the gap. Per germline, CDR1 ENHRY and CDR2 SYGVKD. The CDR3 nucleotides read TGTGCCATCAGTGCATCAGGGAACTACGAGCAGTACGTC. It translates to CAISASGNYEQYV.